Listed below are T cell receptor beta chains from one sample, sequenced in a study of blood T cell repertoires in COVID-19. The table came from immunoSEQ multiplex PCR; TCRdb's copy has only in-frame clones and leaves some out. In the table there are approximately 500,000 clones, 88% of which are singletons. The source material was PBMCs or T cells enriched from blood (not recorded which). The receptors here all came from a woman aged 40 to 55 who had recovered from COVID-19. Both conserved end residues are part of each CDR3. D genes are given only for firm matches. Size tells how often a clone was seen (once, few, many) or the class of an expanded clone, and some rows leave it out.

v_gene,d_gene,abundance,j_gene,CDR3aa,CDR3nt
TRBV6-5,.,.,TRBJ2-1,CASRDLAIHEQFF,TGTGCCAGCAGGGACCTAGCGATCCATGAGCAGTTCTTC
TRBV30,TRBD1,.,TRBJ1-2,CAWRRIEGAVYGYTF,TGTGCCTGGAGACGCATCGAGGGGGCGGTCTATGGCTACACCTTC
TRBV4-3,TRBD1,.,TRBJ1-4,CASSQGTGVDEKLFF,TGCGCCAGCAGCCAAGGCACAGGGGTTGATGAAAAACTGTTTTTT
TRBV4-2,.,.,TRBJ2-1,CASSQDLKGGREQFF,TGTGCCAGCAGCCAAGATCTTAAGGGGGGGCGTGAGCAGTTCTTC
TRBV18,.,.,TRBJ1-3,CASSPGPQGPIYF,TGTGCCAGCTCACCGGGGCCACAGGGACCCATATATTTT
TRBV7-2,TRBD1,.,TRBJ1-3,CASRPWTGLNTIYF,TGTGCCAGCAGACCATGGACAGGGTTAAACACCATATATTTT
TRBV4-3,TRBD1,.,TRBJ2-3,CASSPGQLDTDTQYF,TGCGCCAGCAGCCCGGGACAGCTTGACACAGATACGCAGTATTTT
TRBV21-1,.,.,TRBJ2-5,CASSKGWRDWGQETQYF,TGTGCCAGCAGCAAAGGTTGGAGGGACTGGGGCCAAGAGACCCAGTACTTC
TRBV7-2,TRBD1,.,TRBJ1-2,CASRKDRGHYGYTF,TGTGCCAGCAGAAAGGACAGGGGGCACTATGGCTACACCTTC
TRBV7-9,TRBD2,.,TRBJ2-7,CASSPPRGLAGFYEQYF,TGTGCCAGCAGCCCGCCGCGGGGACTAGCGGGATTTTACGAGCAGTACTTC
TRBV4-1,TRBD1,.,TRBJ2-5,CASSQEKGQRETQYF,TGCGCCAGCAGCCAAGAAAAGGGACAGCGGGAGACCCAGTACTTC
TRBV3-1/TRBV3-2,.,few,TRBJ2-6,CASSQEGAWANVLTF,TGTGCCAGCAGCCAAGAGGGGGCCTGGGCCAACGTCCTGACTTTC
TRBV10-3,.,once,TRBJ1-5,CAISREKGSQPQHF,TGTGCCATCAGCCGGGAGAAGGGTAGTCAGCCCCAGCATTTT
TRBV10-1,TRBD2,.,TRBJ2-3,CASSAGGASGKYF,TGCGCCAGCAGTGCTGGGGGGGCTAGCGGGAAATATTTT
TRBV10-2,.,.,TRBJ2-1,CASSESRLDNEQFF,TGCGCCAGCAGTGAGTCGCGGCTGGACAATGAGCAGTTCTTC
TRBV5-1,TRBD1,.,TRBJ1-1,CASSSGTANTEAFF,TGCGCCAGCAGCTCCGGGACAGCTAACACTGAAGCTTTCTTT
TRBV7-2,.,.,TRBJ1-2,CASSSGEDGYTF,TGTGCCAGCAGCTCCGGCGAGGATGGCTACACCTTC